The 26 T cell receptor beta chains listed next were all sequenced from one sample in a study of CD8 T cells in Susac syndrome. An amount of RNA that ranged from roughly 0.5 to 1 ug was reverse transcribed with random hexamers. MiXCR, applied by TCRdb to the immunoSEQ multiplex PCR reads, yields one record per CDR3 protein. The table shows around 200,000 distinct CDR3 sequences, with roughly 94% occurring only once. The sample consisted of CD8+ T cells from PBMCs. The receptors here all came from a human donor with Susac syndrome.

In DNA form, the CDR3 reads TGTGCCAGCAGTTCCCAGTGGACACCTAATCAGCCCCAGCATTTT. Translating it yields CASSSQWTPNQPQHF. The V call is TRBV27, the J call TRBJ1-5; TRBD1 might be the D (5 bases). CDR1 and CDR2 from the germline V gene are MNHEY and SMNVEV (reference sequence). The V end lost 4 bases, the J end lost 4 bases, and 14 bases lay between the germline ends. This CDR3 has 15 amino acids.

This sequence joins TRBV7-9 and TRBJ2-3; TRBD2 aligns across 11 bases. Per the germline V gene, CDR1 is SEHNR and CDR2 is FQNEAQ (reference sequence). V trimming: 3 bases; J trimming: 2 bases; junction bases outside the gene matches: 4. The CDR3 runs 16 residues. The CDR3 here is CASSLGLADITDTQYF. As DNA, the CDR3 is TGTGCCAGCAGCTTGGGACTAGCGGATATCACAGATACGCAGTATTTT.

The chain uses TRBV12-3 or TRBV12-4 and TRBJ2-1; TRBD2 matches 7 bases. The CDR3 is 18 residues long. The V and J ends lost 7 bases and 0 bases, in that order; junction bases with no gene match: 15. CDR3 sequence reads: CASINRGSGLHSYNEQFF. The CDR3, as DNA: TGTGCCAGCATCAATAGGGGTAGCGGGTTACACTCCTACAATGAGCAGTTCTTC.

This clonotype was seen just once. This chain joins TRBV5-5 and TRBJ2-1; D possibly corresponds to TRBD1 (6 bases). Germline CDR1 reads SGHKS; CDR2 reads YYEKEE (reference sequence). V was shortened by 5 bases and J by 5 bases, with 14 bases between the two germline ends. This CDR3 spans 14 amino acids. CDR3 coding DNA: TGTGCCAGCAGTAACATGGACAGCCACAATGAGCAGTTCTTC. Translating gives CASSNMDSHNEQFF.

This chain links TRBV18 with TRBJ1-2; TRBD1 aligns across 9 bases. The CDR3 extends over 17 amino acids. CDR1 and CDR2 (germline): KGHSH, LQKENI. The junction had 13 bases not matched to a gene; V was cut back by 0 bases and J by 8 bases. In DNA, the CDR3 is TGTGCCAGCTCACCACCAATGGGGACAGGGACACTCGAAGGCTACACCTTC. Its translation: CASSPPMGTGTLEGYTF.

V and J are TRBV6-5 and TRBJ2-7; 10 bases are shared with TRBD2. Trimming removed 2 bases from V and 2 bases from J; junction bases left unmatched: 9. Germline CDR1 is MNHEY and CDR2 is SVGAGI. The CDR3 is 17 residues long. For the CDR3, the DNA is TGTGCCAGCAGTTACGGAGTCCTAGCGGGGGCCACCTACGAGCAGTACTTC. Its translation: CASSYGVLAGATYEQYF.

The rearrangement joins TRBV7-9 to TRBJ1-1; no clear D gene. The V end was cut by 5 bases, the J end by 11 bases, with 15 bases between. There are 12 residues in the CDR3. CDR1 and CDR2 from the germline V gene are SEHNR and FQNEAQ (reference sequence). Here the CDR3 reads CASSPPQTAAFF. The DNA for the CDR3 is TGTGCCAGCAGCCCTCCACAAACAGCGGCTTTCTTT.

The chain has TRBV19 and TRBJ1-2; D is unclear. There are 12 residues in the CDR3. The germline V gene encodes CDR1 LNHDA and CDR2 SQIVND (reference sequence). The ends were cut back, 7 bases at V and 7 bases at J, with 13 bases in the middle. The CDR3: CASITGRGGYTF. DNA for the CDR3: TGTGCCAGTATTACCGGGAGAGGTGGCTACACCTTC.

This chain uses TRBV6-6 with TRBJ2-1; D is ambiguous. Germline V gene sequence: CDR1 MNHNY, CDR2 SVGAGI (reference sequence). The V and J ends lost 6 bases and 9 bases respectively, with 9 bases between them. The CDR3 spans 11 residues. The CDR3 reads CASSRDSEQFF. CDR3 bases: TGTGCCAGCAGCCGAGATAGTGAGCAGTTCTTC.

The genes are TRBV20-1 and TRBJ2-5; 7 nucleotides match TRBD2. The CDR3 length is 13 residues. With 3 bases clipped from V and 5 bases from J, the junction kept 6 bases outside the gene matches. Per germline, CDR1 DFQATT and CDR2 SNEGSKA (reference sequence). The chain's CDR3 is CSASRGGRETQYF. CDR3 sequence (DNA): TGCAGTGCTAGCCGGGGAGGGCGGGAGACCCAGTACTTC.

The chain carries TRBV21-1 and TRBJ2-5; the D call TRBD2 from the table was never checked on the DNA. TRBV21-1 is termed a pseudogene. This CDR3 has 16 residues. CDR3 region: CASSKPGLADQETQYF. For the CDR3, the DNA is TGTGCCAGCAGCAAACCGGGACTAGCTGACCAAGAGACCCAGTACTTC.

The chain carries TRBV5-1 and TRBJ1-2, with D unresolved. V gave up 0 bases and J gave up 3 bases, with 6 bases separating them. This CDR3 spans 13 amino acids. Germline CDR1 reads SGHRS; CDR2 reads YFSETQ. The CDR3 nucleotides read TGCGCCAGCAGCTTGGGGGATGACTATGGCTACACCTTC. Amino acids: CASSLGDDYGYTF.

The V call is TRBV30, the J call TRBJ2-1; 9 positions agree with TRBD1. CDR1 is GTSNPN, CDR2 SVGIG, per germline (reference sequence). The CDR3 is 15 residues long. J was trimmed by 6 bases and V by 4 bases; bases with no gene match: 10. The CDR3 sequence: CAWTVTGGAGNEQFF. Here the CDR3 DNA reads TGTGCCTGGACCGTCACAGGGGGCGCAGGCAATGAGCAGTTCTTC.

The chain recombines TRBV9 with TRBJ2-3, with 10 bases that match TRBD1. CDR3 size: 16 residues. Germline V lookup: CDR1 SGDLS, CDR2 YYNGEE. Trimming cost V 1 base and J 1 base; bases outside gene matches: 3. The CDR3 here is CASSVYGTGGTDTQYF. CDR3 DNA sequence: TGTGCCAGCAGCGTATATGGGACAGGGGGCACAGATACGCAGTATTTT.

V usage is TRBV9 and J usage is TRBJ2-5, with unresolved D. The CDR3 extends over 15 amino acids. V was shortened by 2 bases and J by 5 bases, with 16 bases between the two germline ends. Germline V CDR1 and CDR2: SGDLS, YYNGEE. The CDR3 loop reads CASSVYTAPRETQYF. The CDR3 DNA is TGTGCCAGCAGCGTTTATACAGCTCCTCGGGAGACCCAGTACTTC. Supplemented by reference TRBV9 and TRBJ2-5, the full variable domain reads DSGVTQTPKHLITATGQRVTLRCSPRSGDLSVYWYQQSLDQGLQFLIQYYNGEERAKGNILERFSAQQFPDLHSELNLSSLELGDSALYFCASSVYTAPRETQYFGPGTRLLVL.

The chain recombines TRBV5-1 with TRBJ1-6; D gene unclear. Germline CDR1 reads SGHRS; CDR2 reads YFSETQ. V lost 3 bases to trimming and J lost 9 bases, with 13 bases between them. This CDR3 is 14 amino acids long. The CDR3 sequence: CASSSGDGLSPLHF. CDR3 DNA: TGCGCCAGCAGCTCGGGAGATGGCCTTTCACCCCTCCACTTT.

J is TRBJ2-7 and V is TRBV12-3 or TRBV12-4; 8 bases fit TRBD2. The V gene end was trimmed by 5 bases and the J gene end by 0 bases; junction bases not matched to a gene: 6. The CDR3 consists of 15 residues. CDR3 nucleotide sequence: TGTGCCAGCAGTCCGACTAGCGATATCTCCTACGAGCAGTACTTC. It encodes CASSPTSDISYEQYF.

J is TRBJ1-3 and V is TRBV20-1; D is uncertain. Germline CDR1 is DFQATT and CDR2 is SNEGSKA (reference sequence). The V end lost 3 bases, the J end lost 3 bases, and 15 bases lay between the germline ends. The CDR3 is 15 residues long. The CDR3: CSARPRIGDGNTIYF. CDR3 DNA sequence: TGCAGTGCTAGGCCCCGTATCGGTGATGGAAACACCATATATTTT.

The count of this clonotype is one. The V and J genes are TRBV5-1 and TRBJ2-2; unclear D gene. V lost 5 bases to trimming and J lost 6 bases, with 20 bases between them. The CDR3 is 16 amino acids. CDR1 and CDR2 from the germline V gene are SGHRS and YFSETQ. The CDR3, as DNA: TGCGCCAGCAGACCGGATTCTTCGACTTCTTCCGGGGAGCTGTTTTTT. Amino acids: CASRPDSSTSSGELFF.

About this clonotype itself: A junction boundary mismatches the germline segment, possibly from a read error. V gene TRBV23-1 combines with J gene TRBJ2-6; the D gene could be TRBD1 or TRBD2 (6 bases each). TRBV23-1 is an ORF, and what it does is uncertain. This CDR3 has 17 amino acids. CDR3 sequence (DNA): TGCGCCAGCAGTCTAGGGGGGAGATCCTCTGGGGCCAACGGCCTGACTTTC. Amino acids: CASSLGGRSSGANGLTF.

This clonotype has just one count. The chain recombines TRBV29-1 with TRBJ1-2, with a possible D match to TRBD1 (5 bases). The CDR3 is 15 amino acids. Germline-derived CDR1 and CDR2 are SQVTM and ANQGSEA. Trimming removed 0 bases at V and 4 bases at J, with 15 bases between. This chain's CDR3 is CSVEDQEGPPYGYTF. For the CDR3, the DNA is TGCAGCGTTGAAGATCAGGAGGGACCGCCCTATGGCTACACCTTC.

The chain recombines TRBV20-1 with TRBJ2-7, with 11 bases that match TRBD2. Unmatched junction bases numbered 3, after V lost 0 bases and J lost 5 bases. The germline V gene encodes CDR1 DFQATT and CDR2 SNEGSKA (reference sequence). The length of the CDR3 is 14 residues. The CDR3 loop is CSARDLLAGDEQYF. DNA of the CDR3: TGCAGTGCTAGAGATCTACTAGCGGGAGACGAGCAGTACTTC.

The gene calls are TRBV30 and TRBJ2-2; 8 bases agree with TRBD1. Germline CDR1 GTSNPN, CDR2 SVGIG (reference sequence). This CDR3 has 16 amino acids. Trimming at V came to 0 bases and at J to 4 bases, leaving 7 bases not matched to a gene. CDR3 in amino acids: CAWSVGRGPITGELFF. DNA of the CDR3: TGTGCCTGGAGTGTGGGCAGGGGGCCGATCACCGGGGAGCTGTTTTTT.

The CDR3 bases are TGTGCCAGCAGGGAGGGGACAGGGCCCAACATTCAGTACTTC. It translates to CASREGTGPNIQYF. The rearrangement uses TRBV5-4 and TRBJ2-4, with 9 positions matching TRBD1. The CDR3 extends over 14 amino acids. Per the germline V gene, CDR1 is SGHNT and CDR2 is YYREEE (reference sequence). After removal of 5 bases from V and 7 bases from J, the junction contained 7 bases not matched to a gene.

A word on this clonotype: The junction does not match germline at one end; this may be a read error. This chain links TRBV3-1 with TRBJ2-2, with D possibly called TRBD1 or TRBD2 (5 bases each). This CDR3 has 14 residues. Germline lookup yields CDR1 LGHDT and CDR2 YNNKEL (reference sequence). The CDR3 coding sequence is TGTGCCAGCAGCCCCGGGACGAATACCGGGGAGCTGTTTTTT. This encodes CASSPGTNTGELFF. The variable domain in full, with the rest retrieved from reference TRBV3-1 and TRBJ2-2, is DTAVSQTPKYLVTQMGNDKSIKCEQNLGHDTMYWYKQDSKKFLKIMFSYNNKELIINETVPNRFSPKSPDKAHLNLHINSLELGDSAVYFCASSPGTNTGELFFGEGSRLTVL.

The chain links TRBV27 to TRBJ2-7; the D gene is possibly TRBD2 (6 bases). The CDR3 covers 16 residues. Germline loops: CDR1 MNHEY, CDR2 SMNVEV (reference sequence). The germline V and J ends were trimmed by 4 bases and 0 bases, with 16 bases remaining between them. CDR3 in amino acids: CASSSFFWGVSYEQYF. CDR3 DNA sequence: TGTGCCAGCAGTTCCTTTTTCTGGGGGGTCTCCTACGAGCAGTACTTC.